Listed below are T cell receptor beta chains from one sample, sequenced in a study of identical twins. MiXCR, run by TCRdb on the 5' RACE reads, gives a single entry per CDR3 protein. The sample includes roughly 700,000 distinct CDR3 sequences, about 9.4% seen only once; the top ten take around 0.95%. This sample also appeared in a second study, on yellow fever vaccine responses in identical twins.

The sequenced sample was PBMCs. These receptors were collected from a woman between 18 and 30 years old in good health. Both conserved end residues are part of each CDR3. D genes are given only for firm matches. Some rows have no size entry. The others give once, few or many, or a class for an expanded clone.

D | size | J | V | DNA | CDR3
. | . | TRBJ2-7 | TRBV6-1 | TGTGCCAGCACGCGCGTCGCCGGAGGAGAGCAGTACTTC | CASTRVAGGEQYF
. | . | TRBJ1-2 | TRBV3-1 | TGTGCCAGCAGCCAACCGAGAGGGAAGGGTGGCTACACCTTC | CASSQPRGKGGYTF
. | few | TRBJ2-7 | TRBV9 | TGTGCCAGCAGCCCAGTAGGGGGGCCAACCTACGAGCAGTACTTC | CASSPVGGPTYEQYF
TRBD2 | many | TRBJ2-3 | TRBV5-1 | TGCGCCAGCAGTCCTACCGGGGGGGCGGATACGCAGTATTTT | CASSPTGGADTQYF
TRBD1 | many | TRBJ2-3 | TRBV24-1 | TGTGCCACCAGTGACCCCAAGCCGGGACAGATACTGGATACGCAGTATTTT | CATSDPKPGQILDTQYF
TRBD1 | . | TRBJ2-5 | TRBV9 | TGTGCCAGCAGCGTAATAACAGGGGACCAAGAGACCCAGTACTTC | CASSVITGDQETQYF
. | few | TRBJ2-2 | TRBV4-2 | TGTGCCAGCAGCCAGCGGGGTTTGAACACCGGGGAGCTGTTTTTT | CASSQRGLNTGELFF
. | many | TRBJ1-2 | TRBV4-2 | TGTGCCAGCAGCCAAGACAACTATGGCTACACCTTC | CASSQDNYGYTF
. | few | TRBJ2-5 | TRBV28 | TGTGCCAGCAGTTTATTCCGGGACCAAGAGACCCAGTACTTC | CASSLFRDQETQYF
. | few | TRBJ2-2 | TRBV4-1 | TGCGCCAGCGCAGGGGGGTCCGGGGAGCTGTTTTTT | CASAGGSGELFF
. | many | TRBJ1-5 | TRBV7-6 | TGTGCCAGCAGCTCGGACAGTAGCAATCAGCCCCAGCATTTT | CASSSDSSNQPQHF
. | many | TRBJ2-4 | TRBV18 | TGTGCCAGCTCACGGGCAGGGGAGATAGACATTCAGTACTTC | CASSRAGEIDIQYF
. | few | TRBJ2-5 | TRBV4-3 | TGCGCCAGCAGCCAAGATCTGAGGGGGACCCAGTACTTC | CASSQDLRGTQYF
. | few | TRBJ2-4 | TRBV20-1 | TGCAGTGCTAGCCCCGAGGCCAGACTAGCCAAAAACATTCAGTACTTC | CSASPEARLAKNIQYF
. | . | TRBJ2-7 | TRBV4-2 | TGTGCCAGCAGCCAAACCCCTGGCGGATCTTCCTACGAGCAGTACTTC | CASSQTPGGSSYEQYF
TRBD2 | . | TRBJ2-7 | TRBV7-2 | TGTGCCAGCAGCTTCGGGGGGGCGGGCTACGAGCAGTACTTC | CASSFGGAGYEQYF
TRBD2 | few | TRBJ2-7 | TRBV7-2 | TGTGCCAGCAGCTTAGAGGGAGGGAAGGAGGAGCAGTACTTC | CASSLEGGKEEQYF
. | few | TRBJ1-4 | TRBV2 | TGTGCCAGCAGGCCGGGACAAGGGGCGCCGGCTAATGAAAAACTGTTTTTT | CASRPGQGAPANEKLFF
TRBD1 | . | TRBJ2-6 | TRBV12-3/TRBV12-4 | TGTACCAGCAGTATCCGGGACAGGGGGTCTGGGGCCAACGTCCTGACTTTC | CTSSIRDRGSGANVLTF
. | few | TRBJ2-3 | TRBV3-1 | TGTGCCAGCCGACGGACTAACCCTAGCACAGATACGCAGTATTTT | CASRRTNPSTDTQYF
. | . | TRBJ1-1 | TRBV9 | TGTGCCAGCAGCGTAGGGGGGCAGGGCACTGAAGCTTTCTTT | CASSVGGQGTEAFF
. | few | TRBJ2-1 | TRBV7-9 | TGTGCCAGCAGCTTAATGGGGACTTCATCCTACAATGAGCAGTTCTTC | CASSLMGTSSYNEQFF
. | few | TRBJ2-3 | TRBV7-9 | TGTGCCAGCAGCTACGGGGAAGATACGCAGTATTTT | CASSYGEDTQYF
TRBD2 | . | TRBJ2-7 | TRBV5-5 | TGTGCCAGCAGCTTGAGACTAGCGAGATACGAGCAGTACTTC | CASSLRLARYEQYF
TRBD2 | many | TRBJ2-3 | TRBV5-1 | TGCGCCAGCAGCTTGGGGCGTAGCGGGACCTACACAGATACGCAGTATTTT | CASSLGRSGTYTDTQYF
. | many | TRBJ2-7 | TRBV7-9 | TGTGCCAGCAGCTCCCCTGGGGAGCAGTACTTC | CASSSPGEQYF